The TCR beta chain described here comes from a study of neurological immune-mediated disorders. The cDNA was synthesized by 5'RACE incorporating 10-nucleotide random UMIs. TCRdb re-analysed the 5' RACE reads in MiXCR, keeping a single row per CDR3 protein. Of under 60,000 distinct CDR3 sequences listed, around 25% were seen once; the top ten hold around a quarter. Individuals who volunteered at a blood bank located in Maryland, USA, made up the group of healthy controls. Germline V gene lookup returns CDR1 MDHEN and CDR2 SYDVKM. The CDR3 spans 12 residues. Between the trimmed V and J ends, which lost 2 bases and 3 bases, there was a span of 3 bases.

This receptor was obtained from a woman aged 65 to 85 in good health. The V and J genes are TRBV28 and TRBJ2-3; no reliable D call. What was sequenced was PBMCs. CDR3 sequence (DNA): TGTGCCAGCAGTTTAACGACAGATACGCAGTATTTT. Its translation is CASSLTTDTQYF.